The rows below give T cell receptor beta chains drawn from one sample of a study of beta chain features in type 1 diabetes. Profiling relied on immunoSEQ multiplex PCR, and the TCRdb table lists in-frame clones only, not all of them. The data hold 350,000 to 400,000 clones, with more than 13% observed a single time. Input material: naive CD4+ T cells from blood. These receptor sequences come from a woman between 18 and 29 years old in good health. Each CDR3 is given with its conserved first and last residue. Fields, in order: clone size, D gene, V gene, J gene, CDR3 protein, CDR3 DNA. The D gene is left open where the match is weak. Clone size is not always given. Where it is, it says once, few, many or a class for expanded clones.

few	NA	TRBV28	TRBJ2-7	CASSLYEQYF	TGTGCCAGCAGTCTTTACGAGCAGTACTTC
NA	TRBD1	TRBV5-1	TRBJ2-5	CASTGTGTQETQYF	TGCGCCAGCACCGGGACAGGCACACAAGAGACCCAGTACTTC
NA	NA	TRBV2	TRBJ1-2	CASSEGGGRENYGYTF	TGTGCCAGCAGTGAAGGGGGTGGTAGGGAGAACTATGGCTACACCTTC
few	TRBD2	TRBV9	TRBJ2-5	CASSVAVAGGGETQYF	TGTGCCAGCAGCGTAGCAGTAGCGGGAGGCGGAGAGACCCAGTACTTC
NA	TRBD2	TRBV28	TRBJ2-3	CASSLGLAGDTDTQYF	TGTGCCAGCAGTTTGGGACTAGCGGGAGACACAGATACGCAGTATTTT
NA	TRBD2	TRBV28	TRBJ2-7	CASIESVAGPSYEQYF	TGTGCCAGCATCGAGTCGGTAGCGGGCCCCTCCTACGAGCAGTACTTC
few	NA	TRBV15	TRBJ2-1	CATSRATFSGFYNEQFF	TGTGCCACCAGCAGGGCCACTTTTAGCGGATTCTACAATGAGCAGTTCTTC
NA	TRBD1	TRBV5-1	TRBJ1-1	CASSLDRGTNTEAFF	TGCGCCAGCAGCCTCGACAGGGGGACGAACACTGAAGCTTTCTTT
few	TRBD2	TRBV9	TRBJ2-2	CASSETGGIGELFF	TGTGCCAGCAGTGAGACGGGGGGGATCGGGGAGCTGTTTTTT
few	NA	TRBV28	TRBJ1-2	CASSLDEPGGARYGYTF	TGTGCCAGCAGTTTAGACGAGCCGGGGGGCGCTAGGTATGGCTACACCTTC
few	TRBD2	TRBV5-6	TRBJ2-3	CASSLMASGGTDTQYF	TGTGCCAGCAGCTTGATGGCTAGCGGGGGCACAGATACGCAGTATTTT
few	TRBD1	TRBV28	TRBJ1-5	CASSPGQGGPYQPQHF	TGTGCCAGCAGCCCCGGACAGGGAGGCCCGTATCAGCCCCAGCATTTT
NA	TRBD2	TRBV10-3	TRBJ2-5	CASGTSGRQETQYF	TGTGCCAGCGGGACTAGCGGGAGACAAGAGACCCAGTACTTC
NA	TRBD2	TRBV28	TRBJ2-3	CASSLAGGPGTDTQYF	TGTGCCAGCTCTTTAGCGGGAGGGCCGGGTACAGATACGCAGTATTTT
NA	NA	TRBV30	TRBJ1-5	CAWSVPQGNQPQHF	TGTGCCTGGAGTGTCCCACAGGGCAATCAGCCCCAGCATTTT
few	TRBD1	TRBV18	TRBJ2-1	CASSPDRVAEQFF	TGTGCCAGCTCACCGGACAGGGTCGCTGAGCAGTTCTTC
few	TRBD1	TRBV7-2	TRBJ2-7	CASSRQGISYEQYF	TGTGCCAGCAGCCGACAGGGGATCTCCTACGAGCAGTACTTC
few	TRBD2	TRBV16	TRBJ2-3	CASSQSSGNTDTQYF	TGTGCCAGCAGCCAATCGAGCGGGAACACAGATACGCAGTATTTT
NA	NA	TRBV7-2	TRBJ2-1	CASSLLNEQFF	TGTGCCAGCAGCCTCCTTAATGAGCAGTTCTTC
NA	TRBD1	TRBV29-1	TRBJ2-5	CSVDDRGLETQYF	TGCAGCGTTGATGACAGGGGGTTGGAGACCCAGTACTTC
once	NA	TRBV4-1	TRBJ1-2	CASSQVGDTLTRGYTF	TGCGCCAGCAGCCAAGTGGGGGACACCTTAACGAGGGGCTACACCTTC
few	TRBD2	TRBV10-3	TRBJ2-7	CAISEFGSGDYEQYF	TGTGCCATCAGTGAGTTCGGTAGCGGGGACTACGAGCAGTACTTC
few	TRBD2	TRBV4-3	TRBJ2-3	CASSHTSGRAGDTQYF	TGCGCCAGCAGCCATACTAGCGGGAGGGCCGGGGATACGCAGTATTTT
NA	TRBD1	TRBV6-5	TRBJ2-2	CASSPRGGHTGELFF	TGTGCCAGCAGCCCCCGAGGGGGCCACACCGGGGAGCTGTTTTTT
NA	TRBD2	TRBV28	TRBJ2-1	CASIKALAVYNEQFF	TGTGCCAGCATCAAAGCCCTAGCGGTATACAATGAGCAGTTCTTC
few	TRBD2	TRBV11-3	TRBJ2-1	CASSLNGLAYNEQFF	TGTGCCAGCAGCTTAAATGGACTAGCCTACAATGAGCAGTTCTTC
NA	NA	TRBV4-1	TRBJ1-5	CASSQGKNILNQPQHF	TGCGCCAGCAGCCAAGGAAAAAACATTCTCAATCAGCCCCAGCATTTT
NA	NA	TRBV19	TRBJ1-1	CASKTAMNTEAFF	TGTGCCAGTAAGACAGCGATGAACACTGAAGCTTTCTTT
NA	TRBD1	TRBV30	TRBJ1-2	CAWSVHAGGPYGYTF	TGTGCCTGGAGTGTACATGCAGGGGGCCCCTATGGCTACACCTTC
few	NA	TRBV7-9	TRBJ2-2	CASSQGTTSGTGELFF	TGTGCCAGCAGCCAGGGGACTACTTCGGGCACCGGGGAGCTGTTTTTT
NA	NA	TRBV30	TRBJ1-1	CAWSVRGVMNTEAFF	TGTGCCTGGAGTGTACGGGGAGTTATGAACACTGAAGCTTTCTTT
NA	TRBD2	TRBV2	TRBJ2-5	CASTGTSGPLGETQYF	TGTGCCAGCACTGGGACTAGCGGCCCCCTTGGAGAGACCCAGTACTTC
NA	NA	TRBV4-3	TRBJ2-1	CASSQRGGTTNEQFF	TGCGCCAGCAGCCAACGGGGCGGGACGACTAATGAGCAGTTCTTC
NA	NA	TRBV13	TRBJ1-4	CASSRKALLEEKLFF	TGTGCCAGCAGCCGCAAAGCCCTACTCGAGGAAAAACTGTTTTTT
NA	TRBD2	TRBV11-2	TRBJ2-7	CASSGLAGYEQYF	TGTGCCAGCAGCGGACTAGCGGGCTACGAGCAGTACTTC
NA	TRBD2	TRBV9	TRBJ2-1	CASSASGSGFNEQFF	TGTGCCAGCAGCGCTAGCGGGAGTGGATTCAATGAGCAGTTCTTC
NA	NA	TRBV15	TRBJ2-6	CATSKEKPWAPGANVLTF	TGTGCCACCAGCAAAGAGAAACCTTGGGCGCCTGGGGCCAACGTCCTGACTTTC
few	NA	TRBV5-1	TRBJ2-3	CASSPELGRDTQYF	TGCGCCAGCAGCCCTGAACTGGGCCGGGATACGCAGTATTTT
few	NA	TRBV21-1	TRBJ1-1	CASSNKDSSMNTEAFF	TGTGCCAGCAGCAACAAGGACAGCAGTATGAACACTGAAGCTTTCTTT
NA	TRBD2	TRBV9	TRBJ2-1	CASSSRTSGKAEQFF	TGTGCCAGCAGCTCCAGGACTAGCGGGAAGGCTGAGCAGTTCTTC
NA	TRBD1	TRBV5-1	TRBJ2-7	CASSFGFGTGSNEQYF	TGCGCCAGCAGCTTCGGGTTCGGGACAGGGTCCAACGAGCAGTACTTC